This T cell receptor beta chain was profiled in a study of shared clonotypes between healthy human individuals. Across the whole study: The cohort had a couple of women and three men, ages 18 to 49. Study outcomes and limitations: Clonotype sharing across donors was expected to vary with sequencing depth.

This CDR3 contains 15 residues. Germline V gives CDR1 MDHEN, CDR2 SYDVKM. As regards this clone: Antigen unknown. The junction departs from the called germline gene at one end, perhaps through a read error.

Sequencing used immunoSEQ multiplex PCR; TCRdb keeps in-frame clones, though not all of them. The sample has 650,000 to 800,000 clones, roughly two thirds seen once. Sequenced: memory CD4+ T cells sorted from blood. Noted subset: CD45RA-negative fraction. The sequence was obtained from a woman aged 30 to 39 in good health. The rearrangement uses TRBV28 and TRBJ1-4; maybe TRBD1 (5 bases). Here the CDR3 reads CASILNGGANEKLFF. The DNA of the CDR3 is TGTGCCAGCATCTTAAATGGAGGGGCTAACGAAAAACTGTTTTTT.